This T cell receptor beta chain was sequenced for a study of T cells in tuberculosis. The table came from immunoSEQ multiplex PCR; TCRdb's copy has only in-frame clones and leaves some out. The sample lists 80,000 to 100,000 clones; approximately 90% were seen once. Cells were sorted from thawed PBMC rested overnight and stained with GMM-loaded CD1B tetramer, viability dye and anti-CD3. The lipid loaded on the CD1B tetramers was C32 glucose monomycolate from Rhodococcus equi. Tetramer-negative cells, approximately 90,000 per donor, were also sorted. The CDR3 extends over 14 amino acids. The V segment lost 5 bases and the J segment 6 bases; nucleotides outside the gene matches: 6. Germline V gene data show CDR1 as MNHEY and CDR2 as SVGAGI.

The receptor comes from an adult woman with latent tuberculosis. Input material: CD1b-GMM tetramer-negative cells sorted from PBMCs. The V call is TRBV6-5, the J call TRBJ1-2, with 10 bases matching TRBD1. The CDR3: CASSTTGGADGYTF. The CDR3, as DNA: TGTGCCAGCAGTACGACAGGGGGCGCAGATGGCTACACCTTC.